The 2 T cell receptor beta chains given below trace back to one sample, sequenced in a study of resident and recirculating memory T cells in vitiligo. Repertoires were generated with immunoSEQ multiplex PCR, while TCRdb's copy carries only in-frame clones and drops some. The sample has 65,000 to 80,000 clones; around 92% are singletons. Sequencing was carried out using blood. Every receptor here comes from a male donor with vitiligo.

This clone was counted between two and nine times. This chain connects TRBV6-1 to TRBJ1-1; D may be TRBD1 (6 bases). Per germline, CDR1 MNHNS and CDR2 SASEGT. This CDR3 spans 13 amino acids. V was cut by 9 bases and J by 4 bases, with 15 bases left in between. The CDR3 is CASISTGLTEAFF. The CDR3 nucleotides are TGTGCCAGTATTTCCACAGGGCTCACTGAAGCTTTCTTT.

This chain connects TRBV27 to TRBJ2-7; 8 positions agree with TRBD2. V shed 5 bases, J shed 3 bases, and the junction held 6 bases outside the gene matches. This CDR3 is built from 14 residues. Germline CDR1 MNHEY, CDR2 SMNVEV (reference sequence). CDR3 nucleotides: TGTGCCAGCAGTGGGGCGGGAGGAATCTACGAGCAGTACTTC. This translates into CASSGAGGIYEQYF.